This TCR beta chain was retrieved from a study of human T cells and chemical hapten exposure. V shed 2 bases and J shed 4 bases, with 11 bases lying between them. The CDR3 is 14 amino acids. Germline CDR1 and CDR2: SGHTA and FQGNSA. Documented time point: pre-sensitization, week 0. Regarding treatment: therapeutic diphenylcyclopropenone sensitization with weekly scalp DPC. From the RACE reads, TCRdb called clonotypes with MiXCR, one entry per CDR3 protein. The sample shows fewer than 140,000 distinct CDR3 sequences, about 12% of them seen only once. This clonotype was found a few times. The TCR comes from a woman aged 45-65 years with alopecia areata. Some clones in this sample may be carry-over from other donors' samples. The source material was whole blood, sampled in connection with sensitization to the hapten diphenylcyclopropenone (DPC). V and J are TRBV7-2 and TRBJ1-1; D remains unclear. The CDR3 DNA reads TGTGCCAGCAGCTTACAGAGTATCGGCACTGAAGCTTTCTTT. Protein sequence: CASSLQSIGTEAFF.